The clone carrying this TCR beta chain has only a few counts. Here immunoSEQ multiplex PCR was the method, and the copy in TCRdb shows in-frame clones only, minus some. The data hold under 100,000 clones, with approximately 90% observed a single time. This specimen comes from a study of glioma-infiltrating T cells after dendritic cell vaccination. With 3 bases removed from V and 5 bases from J, the gap between germline ends came to 12 bases. The germline CDR1 and CDR2 sequences are SEHNR and FQNEAQ (reference sequence). The CDR3 has 14 residues. The input for sequencing was blood, taken before dendritic cell vaccination. This rearrangement joins TRBV7-9 to TRBJ2-3; D might be TRBD2 (6 bases). This TCR derives from a human donor with glioblastoma. CDR3 bases: TGTGCCAGCAGCTTGGACTATGTGGGAGATACGCAGTATTTT. It codes for CASSLDYVGDTQYF. The whole variable domain, filled in from reference TRBV7-9 and TRBJ2-3, reads DTGVSQNPRHKITKRGQNVTFRCDPISEHNRLYWYRQTLGQGPEFLTYFQNEAQLEKSRLLSDRFSAERPKGSFSTLEIQRTEQGDSAMYLCASSLDYVGDTQYFGPGTRLTVL.